The source of this TCR beta chain is a study of blood T cell repertoires in COVID-19. Across the study: The origin of the acute and convalescent COVID-19 samples was the United States, Italy and Spain. PBMCs, B-cell-depleted T cells, or T cells provided the cDNA or gDNA that made up the material.

V was clipped by 4 bases and J by 8 bases; unmatched bases: 12. From germline, CDR1 is SGHTA and CDR2 FQGNSA. This CDR3 has 18 residues. Participants had their cohort set by participant-reported clinical history. In the authors' workflow: Amplified reference gene primers provided the basis for estimating nucleated cell counts. The method was immunoSEQ multiplex PCR; TCRdb's version includes in-frame clones alone and lacks a portion of them. V, J and clone size are taken as reported in that table, and D and trimming were inferred from the DNA itself. The table has 350,000 to 450,000 clones, 80% to 90% seen once.

The chain recombines TRBV7-2 with TRBJ2-1, with TRBD2 matching over 15 bases. The material sequenced was PBMCs or T cells enriched from blood (not recorded which). The origin of this receptor is a young man who had recovered from COVID-19. CDR3 in DNA: TGTGCCAGCAGCTCCCGGACTAGCGGGAGGGCCGGGAGAGATGAGCAGTTCTTC. This gives the protein CASSSRTSGRAGRDEQFF.